This T cell receptor (beta chain) appears in the sequencing data of a study of cytomegalovirus exposure and HLA in healthy donors. Notes on the study in general: Near-uniform donor sequencing depth was presumed by presence/absence analyses. The authors confirmed in vitro that three CMV-associated chains were specific for CMV antigens.

Concerning this clone itself: The antigen remains undetermined.

PCR employed 60 Vbeta and 13 Jbeta primers. Clones were read by immunoSEQ multiplex PCR, and TCRdb kept only the in-frame ones, dropping some. Among about 190,000 clones listed, just under 80% were seen once. From germline, CDR1 is SGHTS and CDR2 YDEGEE. The J segment lost 7 bases and the V segment lost 7 bases, leaving 12 bases of the junction unmatched. The CDR3 is 15 residues long. The rearrangement links TRBV5-8 to TRBJ1-5, with TRBD1 identical over 9 bases. The sequenced material came from PBMCs. The receptor was derived from a young woman in good health and CMV-seropositive. The CDR3 DNA sequence: TGTGCCAGCCTAACAGGACAGGGGAGGATACAGCCCCAGCATTTT. It yields the protein CASLTGQGRIQPQHF.